These 29 T cell receptor beta chains came from one sample sequenced in a study of cytomegalovirus exposure and HLA in healthy donors. 60 Vbeta and 13 Jbeta primers were used in PCR. TCRdb's table, derived via immunoSEQ multiplex PCR, lists solely in-frame clones and lacks some. Of about 200,000 clones in the sample, over 65% were seen once. The sample taken for sequencing was PBMCs. The receptor source for this set is a boy between 2 and 10 years old in good health and CMV-seronegative.

In this sample, this clone turned up a few times. The CDR3 coding sequence is TGTGCCAGCAGTTACTCGGGACACCTCAGCACAGATACGCAGTATTTT. The encoded protein is CASSYSGHLSTDTQYF. This chain links TRBV6-5 with TRBJ2-3, with D possibly matching TRBD1 (6 bases). This CDR3 contains 16 residues. CDR1 is MNHEY, CDR2 SVGAGI, per germline. The V and J ends lost 0 bases and 0 bases respectively, with 10 bases between them.

The CDR3 protein is CAWSVPKRGVQQETQYF. CDR3 DNA: TGTGCCTGGAGTGTACCAAAGCGGGGGGTACAACAAGAGACCCAGTACTTC. This chain uses TRBV30 with TRBJ2-5, with TRBD2 matching 9 bases. Germline V CDR1 and CDR2: GTSNPN, SVGIG (reference sequence). The V and J ends lost 0 bases and 2 bases, in that order; junction bases with no gene match: 10. The CDR3 has 17 amino acids.

This chain connects TRBV6-5 to TRBJ1-2, with D possibly matching TRBD1 (6 bases). The V end lost 4 bases, the J end lost 7 bases, and 13 bases lay between the germline ends. The CDR3 sequence is 13 residues long. Germline V gives CDR1 MNHEY, CDR2 SVGAGI. The CDR3 coding sequence is TGTGCCAGCAGTTCCAGGGGAACAGGTGGCTACACCTTC. It encodes CASSSRGTGGYTF.

This clone appeared once. This chain uses TRBV5-5 with TRBJ1-2; 8 nucleotides line up with TRBD1. CDR3 length: 16 amino acids. In germline, CDR1 is SGHKS, CDR2 YYEKEE (reference sequence). Trimming at V came to 0 bases and at J to 6 bases, leaving 10 bases not matched to a gene. CDR3 loop: CASSLEETGVLDGYTF. Here the CDR3 DNA reads TGTGCCAGCAGCTTGGAAGAGACAGGGGTGTTAGATGGCTACACCTTC.

The V and J genes are TRBV15 and TRBJ2-7; TRBD2 matches at 10 bases. CDR1 is LNHNV, CDR2 YYDKDF, per germline (reference sequence). V shed 0 bases and J 6 bases; nucleotides not matched to a gene: 8. This CDR3 spans 16 amino acids. DNA of the CDR3: TGTGCCACCAGCAGAGATTATCCTAGCGGGGGTAGCGAGCAGTACTTC. This encodes CATSRDYPSGGSEQYF.

This clone has a handful of counts. V gene TRBV5-8 combines with J gene TRBJ1-2, with TRBD1 matching over 12 bases. Germline V lookup: CDR1 SGHTS, CDR2 YDEGEE. The J segment lost 8 bases and the V segment lost 1 base, leaving 9 bases of the junction unmatched. There are 16 residues in the CDR3. The chain's CDR3 is CASSLPPGQGAVGYTF. The CDR3, as DNA: TGTGCCAGCAGCTTGCCCCCGGGACAGGGGGCAGTGGGCTACACCTTC.

The rearrangement links TRBV9 to TRBJ1-2, with a weak D call TRBD1 (6 bases). This CDR3 is 16 amino acids long. V lost 0 bases and J 5 bases, leaving 17 bases between the germline ends. Germline assignment: CDR1 SGDLS and CDR2 YYNGEE. The CDR3 DNA sequence: TGTGCCAGCAGCGTAGGGGCAGGGGACCGATGGTATGGCTACACCTTC. Protein product: CASSVGAGDRWYGYTF. The variable domain in full, completed from reference TRBV9 and TRBJ1-2, reads DSGVTQTPKHLITATGQRVTLRCSPRSGDLSVYWYQQSLDQGLQFLIQYYNGEERAKGNILERFSAQQFPDLHSELNLSSLELGDSALYFCASSVGAGDRWYGYTFGSGTRLTVV.

The chain carries TRBV15 and TRBJ1-1; unclear D gene. CDR3 size: 13 residues. V dropped 8 bases and J dropped 3 bases, with 13 bases sitting between them. Germline V lookup: CDR1 LNHNV, CDR2 YYDKDF (reference sequence). CDR3 bases: TGTGCCACCTCGTGGGCGCAGGACACTGAAGCTTTCTTT. This sequence encodes CATSWAQDTEAFF.

This clone was seen more than once but under ten times. J is TRBJ2-5 and V is TRBV5-6; TRBD2 matches at 13 bases. J lost 14 bases, V lost 4 bases, and 5 bases had no gene match. There are 12 residues in the CDR3. The V gene's germline CDR1 is SGHDT and CDR2 YYEEEE. The CDR3 DNA is TGTGCCAGCAGCCCCGGGACTAGCGGGGAATACTTC. This gives the protein CASSPGTSGEYF.

Only a few counts were recorded for this clone. V is TRBV5-4 and J is TRBJ1-4, with 7 bases aligning to TRBD1. The germline CDR1 and CDR2 sequences are SGHNT and YYREEE (reference sequence). CDR3 length: 15 residues. Trimming took 7 bases from V and 7 from J; bases not matched to a gene: 13. The CDR3 DNA sequence: TGTGCCAGCGGCGTTCAGGGGGGCATCGGTGAAAAACTGTTTTTT. Its protein product is CASGVQGGIGEKLFF.

The chain employs TRBV29-1 and TRBJ1-2; 7 bases fit TRBD1. Trimming removed 6 bases from V and 0 bases from J; junction bases left unmatched: 4. This CDR3 is built from 13 residues. Germline V gives CDR1 SQVTM, CDR2 ANQGSEA. The CDR3 spells CSVITGANYGYTF. The CDR3 nucleotides read TGCAGCGTGATCACAGGGGCTAACTATGGCTACACCTTC.

The DNA for the CDR3 is TGTGCCAGCAAGGAGCCAGTTGCCAATCAGCCCCAGCATTTT. Its protein product is CASKEPVANQPQHF. The V call is TRBV2, the J call TRBJ1-5; D is ambiguous. With 7 bases removed from V and 3 bases from J, the gap between germline ends came to 13 bases. The CDR3 spans 14 residues. In germline, CDR1 is SNHLY, CDR2 FYNNEI.

This chain uses TRBV12-5 with TRBJ1-1; D is perhaps TRBD1 (6 bases). The CDR3 extends over 15 amino acids. V lost 6 bases, J lost 0 bases, and 14 bases lay in between. Per germline, CDR1 LGHNT and CDR2 FRNRAP. The DNA of the CDR3 is TGTGCTAGTGGGGAACAGGGTCCTTTGAACACTGAAGCTTTCTTT. Translated, it gives CASGEQGPLNTEAFF.

This chain uses TRBV11-2 with TRBJ1-1; maybe TRBD1 (5 bases). V was clipped by 3 bases and J by 0 bases, with 8 bases between them. The CDR3 totals 14 residues. In germline, CDR1 is SGHAT, CDR2 FQNNGV. The chain's CDR3 is CASSFTGLNTEAFF. The CDR3 DNA follows: TGTGCCAGCAGCTTCACAGGTTTGAACACTGAAGCTTTCTTT.

This chain joins TRBV5-1 and TRBJ1-1; D not certain. The V end was cut by 5 bases, the J end by 8 bases, with 19 bases between. This CDR3 region has 14 residues. Per the germline V gene, CDR1 is SGHRS and CDR2 is YFSETQ. Here the CDR3 reads CASRDLAGSSEAFF. CDR3 bases: TGCGCCAGCAGGGACCTGGCGGGGAGTTCGGAAGCTTTCTTT.

This chain joins TRBV10-3 and TRBJ1-2, with 8 bases fitting TRBD1. CDR3 length: 14 residues. From germline, CDR1 is ENHRY and CDR2 SYGVKD. Trimming removed 4 bases from V and 3 bases from J; junction bases left unmatched: 4. The CDR3: CAISGQGQDYGYTF. CDR3 nucleotide sequence: TGTGCCATCAGTGGACAGGGGCAAGACTATGGCTACACCTTC.

This chain joins TRBV4-2 and TRBJ2-3, with D possibly being TRBD2 (5 bases). V was trimmed by 4 bases and J by 1 base, leaving 15 bases between them. Germline CDR1 reads LGHNA; CDR2 reads YNFKEQ. The CDR3 extends over 16 amino acids. The CDR3 spells CASSRRAEEGTDTQYF. CDR3 in DNA: TGTGCCAGCAGCCGGCGAGCGGAGGAGGGCACAGATACGCAGTATTTT.

The chain employs TRBV25-1 and TRBJ2-7; 7 bases are shared with TRBD1. V was clipped by 6 bases and J by 3 bases; unmatched bases: 8. Germline V gives CDR1 MGHDK, CDR2 SYGVNS. This CDR3 spans 14 amino acids. As DNA, the CDR3 is TGTGCCAGCAGCTACGGGACAGAGGTCTACGAGCAGTACTTC. It encodes CASSYGTEVYEQYF.

The chain carries TRBV7-3 and TRBJ2-1; tentatively, D is TRBD1 (5 bases). Germline V gene lookup returns CDR1 SGHTA and CDR2 FQGTGA. The ends were cut back, 3 bases at V and 7 bases at J, with 13 bases in the middle. This CDR3 comprises 14 residues. The CDR3 loop is CASSFGAGNNEQFF. In nucleotides, the CDR3 is TGTGCCAGCAGCTTTGGTGCAGGGAATAATGAGCAGTTCTTC.

In this sample, this clone turned up a few times. CDR3 sequence: CASSLTGRGVNTEAFF. The CDR3, as DNA: TGCGCCAGCAGCCTAACAGGGCGGGGGGTGAACACTGAAGCTTTCTTT. V and J are TRBV4-1 and TRBJ1-1, with TRBD1 as a possible D gene (6 bases). V was pared by 4 bases and J by 0 bases, with 15 bases between. Germline V gene sequence: CDR1 MGHRA, CDR2 YSYEKL. There are 16 residues in the CDR3.

This chain uses TRBV6-5 with TRBJ1-1, with D perhaps matching TRBD1 (6 bases). Germline V gene data show CDR1 as MNHEY and CDR2 as SVGAGI. The CDR3 is 16 residues long. V was trimmed by 2 bases and J by 0 bases, leaving 13 bases between them. The DNA for the CDR3 is TGTGCCAGCAGTTACCTCGCGACAGGAATGAACACTGAAGCTTTCTTT. It specifies CASSYLATGMNTEAFF.

This clone was detected only once. The CDR3 sequence is CASSLEGVGNTIYF. DNA of the CDR3: TGTGCCAGCAGCTTAGAAGGGGTTGGAAACACCATATATTTT. The chain employs TRBV7-2 and TRBJ1-3; D possibly corresponds to TRBD1 (5 bases). V was shortened by 1 base and J by 3 bases, with 7 bases between the two germline ends. From germline, CDR1 is SGHTA and CDR2 FQGNSA. This CDR3 comprises 14 residues.

V is TRBV29-1 and J is TRBJ2-5, with D maybe TRBD2 (5 bases). The length of the CDR3 is 12 residues. V was cut by 3 bases and J by 5 bases, with 10 bases left in between. Germline CDR1 reads SQVTM; CDR2 reads ANQGSEA. CDR3 amino acids: CSVDPAAETQYF. The CDR3 coding sequence is TGCAGCGTTGACCCAGCGGCGGAGACCCAGTACTTC.

This clone was recorded only once. The chain recombines TRBV9 with TRBJ2-1, with TRBD2 matching 8 bases. CDR3 length equals 12 residues. Trimming cost V 0 bases and J 13 bases; bases outside gene matches: 3. Germline loops: CDR1 SGDLS, CDR2 YYNGEE. The CDR3 spells CASSVAGGIQFF. The CDR3 coding sequence is TGTGCCAGCAGCGTAGCGGGGGGGATACAGTTCTTC.

Concerning this clone itself: Lacking the conserved final phenylalanine or tryptophan, this CDR3 likely reflects a read error. The chain employs TRBV2 and TRBJ1-6; 8 bases match TRBD1. The germline V gene has CDR1 SNHLY and CDR2 FYNNEI. The CDR3 length is 16 residues. With 4 bases clipped from V and 1 base from J, the junction kept 3 bases outside the gene matches. The CDR3 DNA is TGTGCCAGCAGTGTCACAGGGGGATCCTATAATTCACCCCTCCACCTT. Translating it yields CASSVTGGSYNSPLHL.

The rearrangement links TRBV27 to TRBJ2-1; 10 nucleotides match TRBD1. CDR1 and CDR2 from the germline V gene are MNHEY and SMNVEV (reference sequence). The trim removed 6 bases at V and 2 bases at J, leaving 4 bases unmatched. This CDR3 comprises 15 residues. The CDR3 sequence is CASSLDRGPYNEQFF. Written as DNA, the CDR3 is TGTGCCAGCAGCCTTGACAGGGGGCCCTACAATGAGCAGTTCTTC.

This clone came up a few times. This sequence joins TRBV4-1 and TRBJ2-7, with TRBD2 matching 7 bases. Germline CDR1 reads MGHRA; CDR2 reads YSYEKL. The CDR3 totals 15 residues. J was trimmed by 3 bases and V by 1 base; bases with no gene match: 6. The CDR3 DNA reads TGCGCCAGCAGCCAAGTCGCCGGGGGGTTCTACGAGCAGTACTTC. Its protein is CASSQVAGGFYEQYF.

J is TRBJ2-1 and V is TRBV30; TRBD2 agrees at 7 bases. Losses at the gene ends were 0 bases for V and 6 bases for J; bases not matched to a gene: 5. This CDR3 has 14 amino acids. Germline V gives CDR1 GTSNPN, CDR2 SVGIG (reference sequence). The CDR3 is CAWSVPVAGNEQFF. CDR3 in DNA: TGTGCCTGGAGTGTTCCCGTAGCGGGCAATGAGCAGTTCTTC.

This clone has only a few counts. The gene calls are TRBV4-2 and TRBJ1-2; D might be TRBD1 (5 bases). Germline-derived CDR1 and CDR2 are LGHNA and YNFKEQ. V gave up 1 base and J gave up 4 bases, with 10 bases separating them. This CDR3 spans 14 amino acids. CDR3 sequence: CASSQGQGTYGYTF. In DNA, the CDR3 is TGTGCCAGCAGCCAAGGCCAGGGAACCTATGGCTACACCTTC.